Shown below are 19 T cell receptor beta chains from a single sample sequenced in a study of STAT5B mutations in CD4+ large granular lymphocyte leukemia. The repertoire was sequenced with immunoSEQ multiplex PCR; TCRdb's copy has only in-frame clones and lacks some. The data hold fewer than 35,000 clones, with about 78% observed a single time. The material sequenced was CD4+ T cells from blood buffy coats. These receptors came from a human donor in good health.

This chain uses TRBV6-5 with TRBJ2-2, with 9 nucleotides matching TRBD1. Germline-derived CDR1 and CDR2 are MNHEY and SVGAGI. The CDR3 is 15 amino acids. Trimming removed 5 bases from V and 3 bases from J; junction bases left unmatched: 4. This CDR3 is CASSPTGGDTGELFF. In DNA form, the CDR3 reads TGTGCCAGCAGTCCGACAGGGGGTGACACCGGGGAGCTGTTTTTT.

As to this clone: The junction shows a germline mismatch at one end, possibly a read error. The sample contains more than one DNA sequence encoding this CDR3. The chain has TRBV28 and TRBJ1-2; a weak D match, TRBD1 (6 bases). The length of the CDR3 is 14 residues. Germline V lookup: CDR1 MDHEN, CDR2 SYDVKM. The CDR3 DNA reads TGTGCCAGCTTCCAGGGGATACAGGCCTATGGCTACACTTTC. It specifies CASFQGIQAYGYTF.

The V call is TRBV15, the J call TRBJ2-3; D tentatively fits TRBD1 or TRBD2 (5 bases each). The length of the CDR3 is 15 residues. Germline CDR1 LNHNV, CDR2 YYDKDF (reference sequence). Trimming took 0 bases from V and 2 from J, leaving 9 bases between them. The CDR3 reads CATSREWGPTDTQYF. CDR3 nucleotide sequence: TGTGCCACCAGCAGAGAGTGGGGACCCACAGATACGCAGTATTTT.

This clone was counted once. This sequence joins TRBV7-2 and TRBJ1-1, with D hard to call. CDR1 is SGHTA and CDR2 is FQGNSA in the germline V gene. CDR3 length: 15 amino acids. Trimming removed 5 bases from V and 0 bases from J, with 13 bases in between. The CDR3 protein is CASSRSGAMNTEAFF. In DNA form, the CDR3 reads TGTGCCAGCAGCCGCAGCGGAGCCATGAACACTGAAGCTTTCTTT.

This chain joins TRBV5-1 and TRBJ1-5, with unresolved D. Germline V gives CDR1 SGHRS, CDR2 YFSETQ. V was clipped by 6 bases and J by 2 bases, with 15 bases between them. The CDR3 sequence is 15 residues long. The CDR3 region is CASIPGLSRNQPQHF. DNA of the CDR3: TGCGCCAGCATCCCCGGCCTAAGCCGCAATCAGCCCCAGCATTTT.

The V gene is TRBV7-8, the J gene TRBJ2-5, with a weak D call TRBD1 (5 bases). Trimming took off 2 bases at V and 0 bases at J, with 7 bases between the two ends. Looked up from germline, CDR1 is SGHVS and CDR2 is FQNEAQ. The CDR3 has 14 amino acids. CDR3 in DNA: TGTGCCAGCAGCTTAAGGGGCTACCAAGAGACCCAGTACTTC. Protein product: CASSLRGYQETQYF.

This clone showed up just a few times. The V and J genes are TRBV28 and TRBJ1-5; D uncertain. Germline V lookup: CDR1 MDHEN, CDR2 SYDVKM. This CDR3 has 13 residues. V shed 7 bases and J shed 0 bases, with 7 bases lying between them. CDR3 protein: CASKAPSNQPQHF. The CDR3 nucleotides are TGTGCCAGCAAGGCACCTAGCAATCAGCCCCAGCATTTT.

In its sample, this clone was seen once. CDR3 protein: CASSYRQQGSYEQYF. The CDR3 region has the DNA TGTGCCAGCAGCTATCGGCAACAGGGGTCCTACGAGCAGTACTTC. The rearrangement joins TRBV5-5 to TRBJ2-7; 7 nucleotides line up with TRBD1. The V and J ends lost 3 bases and 1 base, in that order; junction bases with no gene match: 7. Germline CDR1 SGHKS, CDR2 YYEKEE (reference sequence). This CDR3 is 15 amino acids long.

V and J are TRBV4-1 and TRBJ1-5, with D unclear. V lost 5 bases and J 0 bases, leaving 17 bases between the germline ends. CDR3 size: 17 residues. Germline V gene sequence: CDR1 MGHRA, CDR2 YSYEKL. CDR3 nucleotides: TGCGCCAGCAGCTGGGCGGGAGAGGGCCGTAGCAATCAGCCCCAGCATTTT. Translating it yields CASSWAGEGRSNQPQHF.

The CDR3: CASSWTSGGITDTQYF. The CDR3 DNA is TGCGCCAGCAGCTGGACTAGCGGGGGTATCACAGATACGCAGTATTTT. This chain uses TRBV5-1 with TRBJ2-3; 13 bases are a match to TRBD2. CDR3 length equals 16 residues. Germline V gene sequence: CDR1 SGHRS, CDR2 YFSETQ. The J segment lost 2 bases and the V segment lost 3 bases, leaving 3 bases of the junction unmatched.

The chain joins TRBV25-1 to TRBJ1-1; D may be TRBD1 (5 bases). The CDR3 contains 11 residues. V shed 5 bases and J shed 11 bases, with 12 bases lying between them. Per the germline V gene, CDR1 is MGHDK and CDR2 is SYGVNS. Here the CDR3 DNA reads TGTGCCAGCAGTACCCCAGGGAGGGCTTTCTTT. Its protein is CASSTPGRAFF.

About this clone: Other nucleotide sequences from this sample produce the same CDR3. J is TRBJ2-3 and V is TRBV7-2; D perhaps matches TRBD2 (5 bases). V lost 1 base, J lost 2 bases, and 7 bases lay in between. CDR3 length: 14 amino acids. Germline CDR1 reads SGHTA; CDR2 reads FQGNSA. CDR3 coding DNA: TGTGCCAGCAGCTTAGGAGGGTTCACAGATACGCAGTATTTT. This gives the protein CASSLGGFTDTQYF.

The V and J genes are TRBV4-1 and TRBJ2-1; TRBD1 agrees at 7 bases. Germline V gene sequence: CDR1 MGHRA, CDR2 YSYEKL. V was pared by 0 bases and J by 10 bases, with 12 bases of the junction left unmatched. CDR3 length: 16 residues. CDR3 nucleotides: TGCGCCAGCAGCCAAGATGGGAGAGGGGGCATGGGGGAGCAGTTCTTC. Protein product: CASSQDGRGGMGEQFF.

The gene calls are TRBV29-1 and TRBJ2-1; 8 nucleotides match TRBD2. CDR1 SQVTM and CDR2 ANQGSEA come from the germline V gene. This CDR3 region has 15 residues. V lost 7 bases, J lost 4 bases, and 12 bases stayed unmatched. CDR3 nucleotide sequence: TGCAGCGCCCAGACCCTAGCGGGTTTTTACAATGAGCAGTTCTTC. It yields the protein CSAQTLAGFYNEQFF.

The rearrangement links TRBV19 to TRBJ1-5, with D possibly being TRBD1 (5 bases). Germline V gene sequence: CDR1 LNHDA, CDR2 SQIVND (reference sequence). The V gene lost 3 bases and the J gene lost 0 bases, with 12 bases spanning the gap. The length of the CDR3 is 16 residues. The CDR3 sequence: CASSIKGEHSNQPQHF. CDR3 DNA sequence: TGTGCCAGTAGTATTAAAGGGGAACATAGCAATCAGCCCCAGCATTTT.

V and J are TRBV18 and TRBJ1-5; TRBD1 matches at 8 bases. V gave up 3 bases and J gave up 7 bases; unmatched junction bases: 5. Germline CDR1 KGHSH, CDR2 LQKENI. This CDR3 comprises 14 residues. CDR3 in DNA: TGTGCCAGCTCACCGGACAGGGAGGAACAGCCCCAGCATTTT. Translating it yields CASSPDREEQPQHF.

J is TRBJ1-2 and V is TRBV18; D is possibly TRBD1 (6 bases). The V gene lost 6 bases and the J gene lost 4 bases, with 18 bases spanning the gap. CDR1 is KGHSH and CDR2 is LQKENI in the germline V gene. This CDR3 contains 15 residues. In DNA, the CDR3 is TGTGCCAGCTCGCCCCCCCTCCAGGGGAGCTATGGCTACACCTTC. Protein: CASSPPLQGSYGYTF.

V is TRBV7-9 and J is TRBJ2-7, with a possible D match to TRBD2 (6 bases). The CDR3 has 15 amino acids. The V gene lost 5 bases and the J gene lost 5 bases, with 19 bases spanning the gap. Germline CDR1 is SEHNR and CDR2 is FQNEAQ (reference sequence). DNA for the CDR3: TGTGCCAGCAGCCAGTTGACTAGTCCCGCTGACGAGCAGTACTTC. Protein: CASSQLTSPADEQYF.

The chain recombines TRBV10-3 with TRBJ1-1, with no clear D. The CDR3 loop spans 14 amino acids. CDR1 is ENHRY and CDR2 is SYGVKD in the germline V gene. V shed 0 bases and J shed 1 base, with 6 bases lying between them. Here the CDR3 reads CAISESGGNTEAFF. CDR3 DNA sequence: TGTGCCATCAGTGAGTCGGGAGGGAACACTGAAGCTTTCTTT.